This section outlines one T cell receptor beta chain sequence together with its context. Its antigen remains unidentified. This CDR3 region has 15 residues. Germline V gives CDR1 MNHEY, CDR2 SVGAGI. The V end was cut by 2 bases, the J end by 2 bases, with 11 bases between. The data originate from a study of cytomegalovirus exposure and HLA in healthy donors. Each of the donors was a healthy bone marrow donor. Study observations and caveats: It was approximately 160 TCR beta chains that were listed as cytomegalovirus-associated.

PCR used 60 Vbeta primers and 13 Jbeta primers. Sequencing used immunoSEQ multiplex PCR; TCRdb keeps in-frame clones, though not all of them. This listing includes some 75,000 clones. The sequencing sample was made of PBMCs. This sequence was found in a female donor in good health and CMV-seropositive. The chain has TRBV6-5 and TRBJ2-3; D possibly corresponds to TRBD2 (6 bases). The CDR3 DNA follows: TGTGCCAGCAGTTACGAGGCGGGACCCACAGATACGCAGTATTTT. Its translation is CASSYEAGPTDTQYF.